One sample yielded the 22 T cell receptor beta chains listed below, sequenced in a study of CD8 T cells in Susac syndrome. An amount of RNA that ranged from 0.5 to 1 ug was reverse transcribed with random hexamers. TCRdb re-analysed the immunoSEQ multiplex PCR reads in MiXCR, keeping a single row per CDR3 protein. Among hundreds of thousands of distinct CDR3 sequences listed, 80% to 95% were seen once. The sequencing input was CD4+ T cells from PBMCs. The receptor source for this set is a human donor with multiple sclerosis.

This chain joins TRBV28 and TRBJ1-1, with TRBD1 identical over 7 bases. The CDR3 totals 16 residues. V was pared by 4 bases and J by 3 bases, with 11 bases of the junction left unmatched. CDR1 and CDR2 from the germline V gene are MDHEN and SYDVKM. CDR3 coding DNA: TGTGCCAGCAGTTCACCGACAGGGAAGGGGGACACTGAAGCTTTCTTT. Its protein is CASSSPTGKGDTEAFF.

This rearrangement joins TRBV20-1 to TRBJ2-5, with 9 bases aligning to TRBD2. The ends lost 6 bases at V and 3 bases at J; junction bases unmatched: 8. The CDR3 loop spans 14 amino acids. Per the germline V gene, CDR1 is DFQATT and CDR2 is SNEGSKA (reference sequence). CDR3 in amino acids: CSAAGGRAEETQYF. DNA for the CDR3: TGCAGTGCCGCGGGGGGGCGTGCAGAAGAGACCCAGTACTTC.

The chain uses TRBV9 and TRBJ2-2; no clear D. The CDR3 runs to 14 residues. Trimming removed 4 bases at V and 3 bases at J, with 10 bases between. Per germline, CDR1 SGDLS and CDR2 YYNGEE. The CDR3 DNA follows: TGTGCCAGCAGCCCACGAGATTACACCGGGGAGCTGTTTTTT. It encodes CASSPRDYTGELFF.

This clonotype was observed a handful of times. The V and J genes are TRBV27 and TRBJ1-2; perhaps TRBD1 as D (5 bases). V gave up 2 bases and J gave up 6 bases, with 7 bases separating them. Per the germline V gene, CDR1 is MNHEY and CDR2 is SMNVEV (reference sequence). CDR3 length equals 12 residues. CDR3 sequence: CASSLKGDGYTF. The CDR3 DNA reads as TGTGCCAGCAGTTTAAAAGGGGATGGCTACACCTTC.

The V gene is TRBV5-1, the J gene TRBJ2-7, with 12 bases identical to TRBD1. V lost 4 bases, J lost 6 bases, and 8 bases stayed unmatched. The germline V gene encodes CDR1 SGHRS and CDR2 YFSETQ. The CDR3 totals 15 residues. CDR3 in amino acids: CASSPAGTGGGEQYF. The CDR3 nucleotides read TGCGCCAGCAGCCCGGCCGGGACAGGGGGCGGCGAGCAGTACTTC.

The rearrangement joins TRBV7-9 to TRBJ2-5; 7 positions match TRBD1. V was pared by 5 bases and J by 5 bases, with 11 bases of the junction left unmatched. Germline CDR1 reads SEHNR; CDR2 reads FQNEAQ (reference sequence). This CDR3 contains 15 residues. The CDR3 nucleotides read TGTGCCAGCAGCCACAAGGACAGGTCGTGGGAGACCCAGTACTTC. Translation: CASSHKDRSWETQYF.

The V gene is TRBV20-1, the J gene TRBJ1-2, with 10 bases lining up with TRBD1. This CDR3 spans 13 amino acids. Germline-derived CDR1 and CDR2 are DFQATT and SNEGSKA (reference sequence). V shed 4 bases, J shed 6 bases, and the junction held 5 bases outside the gene matches. DNA for the CDR3: TGCAGTGCTAAAGACAGGGGGCTAAATGGCTACACCTTC. Translating it yields CSAKDRGLNGYTF.

The genes are TRBV20-1 and TRBJ2-3, with D maybe TRBD1 (5 bases). V was cut by 4 bases and J by 0 bases, with 17 bases left in between. CDR1 and CDR2 from the germline V gene are DFQATT and SNEGSKA (reference sequence). The CDR3 runs to 16 residues. The CDR3 DNA reads TGCAGTGCTATAACACCAGGGTCAACTAGCACAGATACGCAGTATTTT. Its protein is CSAITPGSTSTDTQYF.

The rearrangement joins TRBV9 to TRBJ1-1; the match to TRBD1 covers 7 bases. Germline-derived CDR1 and CDR2 are SGDLS and YYNGEE. Trimming at V came to 0 bases and at J to 2 bases, leaving 4 bases not matched to a gene. The CDR3 runs 15 residues. The CDR3 here is CASSVGGTDNTEAFF. DNA of the CDR3: TGTGCCAGCAGCGTAGGGGGGACAGATAACACTGAAGCTTTCTTT.

This chain connects TRBV12-3 or TRBV12-4 to TRBJ2-5; D gene uncertain. With 5 bases removed from V and 5 bases from J, the gap between germline ends came to 9 bases. The CDR3 loop spans 12 amino acids. The CDR3 nucleotides read TGTGCCAGCAGTCCGTCGGCCGAGACCCAGTACTTC. Translated, it gives CASSPSAETQYF.

The rearrangement uses TRBV12-3 or TRBV12-4 and TRBJ2-1; 9 nucleotides agree with TRBD2. Trimming took 7 bases from V and 6 from J; bases not matched to a gene: 10. This CDR3 is built from 15 residues. Here the CDR3 reads CASTISGRPGNEQFF. The CDR3 DNA reads TGTGCCAGCACCATTAGCGGGAGACCTGGCAATGAGCAGTTCTTC.

The gene calls are TRBV6-1 and TRBJ2-3, with 10 bases aligning to TRBD1. This CDR3 region has 15 residues. From germline, CDR1 is MNHNS and CDR2 SASEGT. Trimming took 7 bases from V and 4 from J; bases not matched to a gene: 8. DNA for the CDR3: TGTGCCAGCAACCGGGACAGGGGTGGGGCAGATACGCAGTATTTT. It specifies CASNRDRGGADTQYF.

The rearrangement joins TRBV5-1 to TRBJ2-4; D might be TRBD2 (7 bases). Trimming removed 4 bases from V and 1 base from J, with 18 bases in between. Germline V lookup: CDR1 SGHRS, CDR2 YFSETQ. CDR3 length: 17 amino acids. The CDR3 region is CASSPEGGARAKNIQYF. In DNA form, the CDR3 reads TGCGCCAGCAGCCCCGAGGGGGGGGCGCGGGCCAAAAACATTCAGTACTTC.

The chain recombines TRBV29-1 with TRBJ2-7, with 10 bases matching TRBD1. This CDR3 has 12 amino acids. Germline CDR1 reads SQVTM; CDR2 reads ANQGSEA. The trim removed 7 bases at V and 5 bases at J, leaving 5 bases unmatched. The CDR3 reads CSAVGTGDEQYV. The DNA for the CDR3 is TGCAGCGCGGTTGGGACAGGGGACGAGCAGTACGTC.

In this sample, this clonotype turned up once. The CDR3: CASKVSASETQYF. DNA of the CDR3: TGTGCCAGCAAGGTTTCAGCGAGTGAGACCCAGTACTTC. V and J are TRBV12-3 or TRBV12-4 and TRBJ2-5; D remains unclear. With 7 bases removed from V and 5 bases from J, the gap between germline ends came to 14 bases. This CDR3 is built from 13 residues.

There are a few counts of this clonotype. V and J are TRBV7-3 and TRBJ2-3; D perhaps matches TRBD2 (6 bases). CDR3 size: 14 residues. Per the germline V gene, CDR1 is SGHTA and CDR2 is FQGTGA. V lost 5 bases and J 5 bases, leaving 14 bases between the germline ends. The CDR3 DNA is TGTGCCAGCAGCCCTCGTCGGGGAGGAGATACGCAGTATTTT. Its protein product is CASSPRRGGDTQYF. Together with reference TRBV7-3 and TRBJ2-3, the CDR3 gives the full variable domain: GAGVSQTPSNKVTEKGKYVELRCDPISGHTALYWYRQSLGQGPEFLIYFQGTGAADDSGLPNDRFFAVRPEGSVSTLKIQRTERGDSAVYLCASSPRRGGDTQYFGPGTRLTVL.

Only one count was recorded for this clonotype. At one end the junction does not follow the germline gene, possibly because of a read error. This sequence joins TRBV11-2 and TRBJ2-3; TRBD2 agrees at 12 bases. From germline, CDR1 is SGHAT and CDR2 FQNNGV. The length of the CDR3 is 16 residues. CDR3 DNA: TGTGCCAGCAGCCCCGCGACTAGCGGGGGCACAAATACGCAGTATTTT. Translating gives CASSPATSGGTNTQYF. Filled out from reference TRBV11-2 and TRBJ2-3, the complete variable domain reads EAGVAQSPRYKIIEKRQSVAFWCNPISGHATLYWYQQILGQGPKLLIQFQNNGVVDDSQLPKDRFSAERLKGVDSTLKIQPAKLEDSAVYLCASSPATSGGTNTQYFGPGTRLTVL.

The chain uses TRBV5-4 and TRBJ1-1; 9 bases match TRBD1. The CDR3 has 17 amino acids. J lost 4 bases, V lost 0 bases, and 10 bases had no gene match. Germline loops: CDR1 SGHNT, CDR2 YYREEE (reference sequence). The DNA for the CDR3 is TGTGCCAGCAGCTTGGGAAGTACAGGGGGCCCGGGCACTGAAGCTTTCTTT. Its protein is CASSLGSTGGPGTEAFF.

The rearrangement uses TRBV7-9 and TRBJ1-4; D is perhaps TRBD1 (5 bases). This CDR3 spans 15 amino acids. Germline assignment: CDR1 SEHNR and CDR2 FQNEAQ (reference sequence). Trimming removed 1 base at V and 7 bases at J, with 13 bases between. The CDR3: CASSLVTGGSEKLFF. CDR3 coding DNA: TGTGCCAGCAGCTTAGTGACGGGGGGTTCTGAAAAACTGTTTTTT.

The chain employs TRBV4-1 and TRBJ1-2; D is ambiguous. V was clipped by 0 bases and J by 6 bases, with 14 bases between them. CDR1 MGHRA and CDR2 YSYEKL come from the germline V gene. CDR3 size: 15 residues. CDR3 amino acids: CASSQDHAGWDGYTF. CDR3 nucleotides: TGCGCCAGCAGCCAAGATCACGCGGGGTGGGATGGCTACACCTTC.

The chain is built from TRBV24-1 and TRBJ1-5; no firm D call. V lost 5 bases and J 3 bases, leaving 4 bases between the germline ends. This CDR3 region has 12 residues. Germline V gives CDR1 KGHDR, CDR2 SFDVKD. The CDR3 protein is CATSGINQPQHF. Here the CDR3 DNA reads TGTGCCACCAGTGGAATCAATCAGCCCCAGCATTTT.

The chain has TRBV19 and TRBJ1-5, with unresolved D. With 6 bases removed from V and 5 bases from J, the gap between germline ends came to 11 bases. Germline V lookup: CDR1 LNHDA, CDR2 SQIVND (reference sequence). The length of the CDR3 is 13 residues. The CDR3 is CASSQTVDQPQHF. In DNA, the CDR3 is TGTGCCAGTAGCCAAACGGTCGATCAGCCCCAGCATTTT.